The entry below describes one T cell receptor (beta chain). The antigen is undetermined. The sample comes from a study of cytomegalovirus exposure and HLA in healthy donors. Study-wide points: Among the most significant clusters, several appeared linked to common viral pathogens in a later analysis. For presence/absence analyses, sequencing depth was assumed to be roughly uniform across donors. Reported findings show TCR beta sequences accurately forecast HLA-A and HLA-B alleles in most subjects.

With 60 Vbeta and 13 Jbeta primers, the PCR was carried out. Produced via immunoSEQ multiplex PCR; TCRdb's table is partial and in-frame only. The table includes 80,000 to 95,000 clones, 63% detected once. CDR1 is SGHTA and CDR2 is FQGNSA in the germline V gene. V shed 7 bases and J shed 0 bases, with 13 bases lying between them. The CDR3 length is 14 residues. Source material: PBMCs. V is TRBV7-2 and J is TRBJ2-7; maybe TRBD1 (6 bases). The clonotype originates from a woman aged 25-40 years in good health and CMV-seronegative. This CDR3 reads CASMRGGSSYEQYF. Written as DNA, the CDR3 is TGTGCCAGCATGCGAGGGGGAAGCTCCTACGAGCAGTACTTC.